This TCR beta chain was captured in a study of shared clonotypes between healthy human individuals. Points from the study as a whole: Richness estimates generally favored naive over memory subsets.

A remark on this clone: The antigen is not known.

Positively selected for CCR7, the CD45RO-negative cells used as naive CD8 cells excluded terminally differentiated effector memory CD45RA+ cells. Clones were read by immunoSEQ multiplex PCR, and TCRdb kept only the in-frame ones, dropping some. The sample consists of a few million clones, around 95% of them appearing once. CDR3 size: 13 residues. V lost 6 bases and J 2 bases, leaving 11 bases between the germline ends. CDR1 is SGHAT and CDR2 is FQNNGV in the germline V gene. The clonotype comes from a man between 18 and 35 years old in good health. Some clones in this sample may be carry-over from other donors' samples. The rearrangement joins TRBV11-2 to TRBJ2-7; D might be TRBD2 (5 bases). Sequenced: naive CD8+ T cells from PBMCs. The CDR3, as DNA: TGTGCCAGCAGTCTGACGAGGGCCTACGAGCAGTACTTC. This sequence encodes CASSLTRAYEQYF.